The 2 T cell receptor beta chains listed next were all sequenced from one sample in a study of blood T cell repertoires in COVID-19. Clones were read by immunoSEQ multiplex PCR, and TCRdb kept only the in-frame ones, dropping some. The sample has about 52,000 clones, around 81% seen once; the top ten hold under 30%. Sequencing was done on a sample of peripheral blood. The receptors originated from a woman of 80 years or more with COVID-19, enrolled during active disease.

There are a few counts of this clone. The V and J genes are TRBV27 and TRBJ2-7; tentatively, D is TRBD1 (5 bases). V shed 1 base and J shed 3 bases, with 10 bases lying between them. CDR1 is MNHEY and CDR2 is SMNVEV in the germline V gene (reference sequence). This CDR3 comprises 14 residues. The CDR3 loop reads CASSLYGRDYEQYF. In DNA form, the CDR3 reads TGTGCCAGCAGTTTATATGGCAGGGACTACGAGCAGTACTTC.

The chain employs TRBV4-1 and TRBJ2-2, with D perhaps matching TRBD1 (5 bases). Germline CDR1 and CDR2: MGHRA and YSYEKL. This CDR3 has 15 amino acids. Trimming took 1 base from V and 2 from J, leaving 8 bases between them. The DNA for the CDR3 is TGCGCCAGCAGCCAAGGCGACAGAAACACCGGGGAGCTGTTTTTT. Translating it yields CASSQGDRNTGELFF.